Each of the 20 T cell receptor beta chains below was sequenced from the same sample in a study of blood T cell repertoires in COVID-19. Sequencing was performed with immunoSEQ multiplex PCR; in TCRdb, only in-frame clones are kept and a portion is missing. The sample has around 130,000 clones, roughly 84% seen once. Sequencing was carried out using peripheral blood. All receptors derive from a man in his 60s with acute or convalescent COVID-19.

The count of this clone is one. The chain combines TRBV12-3 or TRBV12-4 with TRBJ1-2, with D possibly TRBD1 on 6 matching bases. The CDR3 spans 13 residues. V was trimmed by 6 bases and J by 3 bases, leaving 11 bases between them. CDR3 DNA: TGTGCCAGCAGCCCGGACAGAGACTATGGCTACACCTTC. Translating it yields CASSPDRDYGYTF.

This chain links TRBV15 with TRBJ2-7; D is unclear. CDR1 is LNHNV and CDR2 is YYDKDF in the germline V gene (reference sequence). This CDR3 region has 14 residues. Trimming removed 1 base from V and 0 bases from J, with 7 bases in between. The CDR3 DNA follows: TGTGCCACCAGCAGAGGAAGAGTCTCCTACGAGCAGTACTTC. Its protein product is CATSRGRVSYEQYF.

The chain carries TRBV15 and TRBJ1-2; no clear D gene. V was clipped by 1 base and J by 4 bases, with 10 bases between them. Per germline, CDR1 LNHNV and CDR2 YYDKDF (reference sequence). The CDR3 is 14 amino acids. CDR3 region: CATSRGQVIYGYTF. CDR3 nucleotide sequence: TGTGCCACCAGCAGAGGGCAGGTAATCTATGGCTACACCTTC.

Remarks on this clone: Other DNA sequences in this sample translate to the same CDR3. The CDR3 here is CASSLGAGYEQYF. CDR3 nucleotides: TGCGCCAGCAGCTTGGGGGCCGGATACGAGCAGTACTTC. The chain links TRBV5-1 to TRBJ2-7; the D is unclear. In germline, CDR1 is SGHRS, CDR2 YFSETQ. There are 13 residues in the CDR3. V was pared by 0 bases and J by 4 bases, with 8 bases between. The variable domain in full, completed from reference TRBV5-1 and TRBJ2-7, reads KAGVTQTPRYLIKTRGQQVTLSCSPISGHRSVSWYQQTPGQGLQFLFEYFSETQRNKGNFPGRFSGRQFSNSRSEMNVSTLELGDSALYLCASSLGAGYEQYFGPGTRLTVT.

The gene calls are TRBV24-1 and TRBJ2-7, with a tentative D call TRBD1 (6 bases). Per the germline V gene, CDR1 is KGHDR and CDR2 is SFDVKD. The CDR3 length is 13 residues. The ends were cut back, 4 bases at V and 1 base at J, with 7 bases in the middle. The CDR3 loop reads CATSDRGSYEQYF. The CDR3 region has the DNA TGTGCCACCAGTGACAGGGGATCCTACGAGCAGTACTTC.

This clone was recorded only once. V and J are TRBV7-3 and TRBJ2-3; 16 bases are a match to TRBD2. V lost 5 bases to trimming and J lost 4 bases; unmatched junction nucleotides: 3. Germline V gene sequence: CDR1 SGHTA, CDR2 FQGTGA. The CDR3 totals 16 residues. The CDR3, as DNA: TGTGCCAGCAGCAAGGGACTAGCGGGGGGGTCAGATACGCAGTATTTT. Translated: CASSKGLAGGSDTQYF.

V usage is TRBV7-9 and J usage is TRBJ2-3; D may be TRBD1 (6 bases). CDR1 and CDR2 from the germline V gene are SEHNR and FQNEAQ (reference sequence). V was cut by 3 bases and J by 2 bases, with 9 bases left in between. The CDR3 consists of 14 residues. Here the CDR3 reads CASSLRTATDTQYF. The CDR3 DNA follows: TGTGCCAGCAGCTTGAGGACAGCCACAGATACGCAGTATTTT. The full variable domain, its missing parts supplied by reference TRBV7-9 and TRBJ2-3, is DTGVSQNPRHKITKRGQNVTFRCDPISEHNRLYWYRQTLGQGPEFLTYFQNEAQLEKSRLLSDRFSAERPKGSFSTLEIQRTEQGDSAMYLCASSLRTATDTQYFGPGTRLTVL.

The chain carries TRBV24-1 and TRBJ1-2; the D gene is possibly TRBD1 (5 bases). V lost 10 bases, J lost 3 bases, and 8 bases lay in between. Germline CDR1 reads KGHDR; CDR2 reads SFDVKD. This CDR3 comprises 11 residues. This CDR3 reads CATRRDYGYTF. The DNA of the CDR3 is TGTGCCACGCGCAGGGACTATGGCTACACCTTC.

The CDR3 sequence: CASGFRRGAGDTQYF. The CDR3 DNA is TGTGCTAGTGGTTTTAGGCGGGGGGCCGGAGATACGCAGTATTTT. The chain carries TRBV12-5 and TRBJ2-3, with 8 bases matching TRBD2. The CDR3 contains 15 residues. The ends lost 3 bases at V and 5 bases at J; junction bases unmatched: 7. Germline V gene data show CDR1 as LGHNT and CDR2 as FRNRAP.

Points on this clone: The germline gene is not matched at one end of the junction; a read error may be the cause. J is TRBJ2-3 and V is TRBV5-5; the D gene is possibly TRBD2 (5 bases). The CDR3 has 12 amino acids. Germline V lookup: CDR1 SGHKS, CDR2 YYEKEE (reference sequence). This CDR3 is CASSNLGLVMAF. CDR3 nucleotide sequence: TGTGCCAGCAGCAATCTCGGACTCGTCATGGCTTTT.

The CDR3 loop reads CASSLDGTGNQPQHF. CDR3 sequence (DNA): TGCGCCAGCAGCTTGGATGGGACAGGGAATCAGCCCCAGCATTTT. The chain carries TRBV5-1 and TRBJ1-5, with TRBD1 matching over 9 bases. Germline trimming cut 0 bases from V and 4 bases from J; bases unmatched to any gene: 2. The CDR3 length is 15 residues. Germline V lookup: CDR1 SGHRS, CDR2 YFSETQ. Full variable domain (remainder filled in from reference TRBV5-1 and TRBJ1-5): KAGVTQTPRYLIKTRGQQVTLSCSPISGHRSVSWYQQTPGQGLQFLFEYFSETQRNKGNFPGRFSGRQFSNSRSEMNVSTLELGDSALYLCASSLDGTGNQPQHFGDGTRLSIL.

In its sample, this clone was seen once. This sequence joins TRBV25-1 and TRBJ1-1; D perhaps matches TRBD1 (6 bases). Germline V gene lookup returns CDR1 MGHDK and CDR2 SYGVNS. CDR3 length: 16 amino acids. Trimming removed 3 bases from V and 4 bases from J, with 18 bases in between. CDR3 bases: TGTGCCAGCAGTGAGGGACATGGATACTCCCTCACTGAAGCTTTCTTT. Translation gives CASSEGHGYSLTEAFF.

This clone has only a few counts. This chain connects TRBV4-2 to TRBJ2-7; D is possibly TRBD2 (6 bases). Germline CDR1 LGHNA, CDR2 YNFKEQ. The CDR3 length is 16 residues. Deletions cut 0 bases from V and 3 bases from J, with 15 bases between. CDR3 protein: CASSQDASLAGYEQYF. The CDR3 DNA reads TGTGCCAGCAGCCAAGATGCCTCACTAGCAGGCTACGAGCAGTACTTC.

V is TRBV19 and J is TRBJ2-7; D ambiguous. The V end was cut by 6 bases, the J end by 2 bases, with 5 bases between. CDR1 is LNHDA and CDR2 is SQIVND in the germline V gene (reference sequence). The CDR3 spans 11 residues. Written as DNA, the CDR3 is TGTGCCAGTAGCGGAGCCTACGAGCAGTACTTC. It specifies CASSGAYEQYF.

The J gene is TRBJ2-2, the V gene TRBV7-8, with TRBD2 matching over 10 bases. Germline loops: CDR1 SGHVS, CDR2 FQNEAQ. The junction had 6 bases not matched to a gene; V was cut back by 1 base and J by 4 bases. The CDR3 runs to 17 residues. CDR3 sequence: CASSLVVLAGVTGELFF. The CDR3 DNA is TGTGCCAGCAGCTTAGTAGTGCTAGCGGGGGTCACCGGGGAGCTGTTTTTT.

V and J are TRBV6-5 and TRBJ1-1; TRBD1 matches at 7 bases. The CDR3 is 15 residues long. Germline assignment: CDR1 MNHEY and CDR2 SVGAGI. The trim removed 2 bases at V and 6 bases at J, leaving 9 bases unmatched. As DNA, the CDR3 is TGTGCCAGCAGTTACGGGACAGAGTGGGGATCTGAAGCTTTCTTT. It is translated as CASSYGTEWGSEAFF.

The chain is built from TRBV19 and TRBJ1-6; D call uncertain. The CDR3 covers 17 residues. The germline gives CDR1 LNHDA, CDR2 SQIVND (reference sequence). V was trimmed by 2 bases and J by 0 bases, leaving 11 bases between them. The CDR3 coding sequence is TGTGCCAGTAGTATACAACAGCGGAGCTCCTATAATTCACCCCTCCACTTT. Its translation: CASSIQQRSSYNSPLHF.

The V gene is TRBV4-1, the J gene TRBJ2-3, with 8 bases matching TRBD2. Germline trimming cut 0 bases from V and 2 bases from J; bases unmatched to any gene: 7. Germline values: CDR1 MGHRA, CDR2 YSYEKL. The CDR3 runs to 17 residues. The CDR3 spells CASSQDGAGGNTDTQYF. CDR3 DNA: TGCGCCAGCAGCCAAGATGGGGCGGGGGGCAACACAGATACGCAGTATTTT.

This chain links TRBV5-1 with TRBJ2-7, with TRBD1 matching 8 bases. The CDR3 consists of 15 residues. From germline, CDR1 is SGHRS and CDR2 YFSETQ. J lost 3 bases, V lost 0 bases, and 5 bases had no gene match. In DNA, the CDR3 is TGCGCCAGCAGCTTGGTACAGGGGGTTGTCTACGAGCAGTACTTC. Its translation: CASSLVQGVVYEQYF.

The chain is built from TRBV13 and TRBJ1-4; TRBD1 matches 10 bases. The CDR3 totals 14 residues. J gave up 7 bases and V 3 bases, and 2 bases lay outside the gene matches. Germline-derived CDR1 and CDR2 are PRHDT and FYEKMQ (reference sequence). CDR3 in DNA: TGTGCCAGCAGCTTGGGGGACAGGGGTGAAAAACTGTTTTTT. Translation: CASSLGDRGEKLFF. Supplemented by reference TRBV13 and TRBJ1-4, the full variable domain reads AAGVIQSPRHLIKEKRETATLKCYPIPRHDTVYWYQQGPGQDPQFLISFYEKMQSDKGSIPDRFSAQQFSDYHSELNMSSLELGDSALYFCASSLGDRGEKLFFGSGTQLSVL.